This T cell receptor (beta chain) comes out of a study of CD8+ T cells in alopecia areata. As regards this clone: Its antigen is not known. One end of the junction is discordant with germline, which a read error may explain.

Specified treatment: oral pan-JAK inhibitor, 5-10 mg twice daily. A FACSAria was used to sort CD4+ and CD8+ T cells. These cells came from PBMCs. Isolated RNA was reverse transcribed into cDNA used as the sequencing template. Using immunoSEQ multiplex PCR, the repertoire was profiled, and TCRdb retains in-frame clones only, with some absent. The repertoire consists of nearly 200,000 clones, with nearly 60% occurring once and the leading ten covering about 5.1%. The CDR3 contains 15 residues. Germline V CDR1 and CDR2: SGHTA, FQGNSA. Notes on the study in general: Tofacitinib yielded significantly lower scalp clonality and fewer expanded CD8+ clones among the top 100.

The sequence derives from a human donor with alopecia areata. Sequenced here: CD4+ T cells sorted from blood, sampled at week 24, from a patient treated with tofacitinib. The chain carries TRBV7-2 and TRBJ2-1; D is possibly TRBD2 (6 bases). The CDR3 nucleotides read TGCGCCAGCAGCTCCCGGGAGAGGTCCTACAATGAGCAGTTCTTC. The encoded protein is CASSSRERSYNEQFF.